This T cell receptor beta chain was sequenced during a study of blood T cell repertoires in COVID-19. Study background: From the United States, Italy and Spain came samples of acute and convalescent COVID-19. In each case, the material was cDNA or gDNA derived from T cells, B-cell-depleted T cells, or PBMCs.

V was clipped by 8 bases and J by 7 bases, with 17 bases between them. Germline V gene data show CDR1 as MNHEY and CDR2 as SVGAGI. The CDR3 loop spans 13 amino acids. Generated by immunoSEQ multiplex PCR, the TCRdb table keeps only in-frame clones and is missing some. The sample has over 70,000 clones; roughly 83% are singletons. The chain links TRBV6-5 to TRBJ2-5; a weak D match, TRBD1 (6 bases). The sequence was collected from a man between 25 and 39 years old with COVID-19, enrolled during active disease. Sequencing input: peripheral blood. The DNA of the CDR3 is TGTGCCAGCGGGGCAGGGACACCCCGGACCCAGTACTTC. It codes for CASGAGTPRTQYF.